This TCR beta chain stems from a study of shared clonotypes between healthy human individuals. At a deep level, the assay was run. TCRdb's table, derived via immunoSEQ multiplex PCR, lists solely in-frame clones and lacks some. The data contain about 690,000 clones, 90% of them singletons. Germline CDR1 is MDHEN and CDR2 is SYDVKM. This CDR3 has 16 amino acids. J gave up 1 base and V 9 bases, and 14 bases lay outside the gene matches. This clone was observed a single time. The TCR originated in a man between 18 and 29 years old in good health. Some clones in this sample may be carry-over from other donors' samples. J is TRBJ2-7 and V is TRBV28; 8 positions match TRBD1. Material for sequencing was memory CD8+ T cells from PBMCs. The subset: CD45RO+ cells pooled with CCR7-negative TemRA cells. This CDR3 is CASSSRFRDRSYEQYF. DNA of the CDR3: TGTGCCAGTTCATCCAGATTCCGGGACAGGTCCTACGAGCAGTACTTC.